The clone carrying this TCR beta chain was seen more than once but under ten times. Its specificity is not known. The record originates from a study of identifying expanded T cells in peripheral blood. Findings and caveats of the study: Across healthy donors, higher total template counts meant significantly greater approximately 2-week count variance.

Germline V gene sequence: CDR1 SQVTM, CDR2 ANQGSEA. V lost 3 bases and J lost 4, with 9 bases in between. The CDR3 spans 13 residues. Clones were read by immunoSEQ multiplex PCR, and TCRdb kept only the in-frame ones, dropping some. The table has approximately 120,000 clones, roughly 90% seen once. This clonotype originated in a person aged 18 to 70 in good health. This chain uses TRBV29-1 with TRBJ2-2; D is unresolved. The specimen sequenced was blood. The CDR3: CSVDIRVTGELFF. The CDR3 DNA is TGCAGCGTTGACATAAGGGTCACCGGGGAGCTGTTTTTT.